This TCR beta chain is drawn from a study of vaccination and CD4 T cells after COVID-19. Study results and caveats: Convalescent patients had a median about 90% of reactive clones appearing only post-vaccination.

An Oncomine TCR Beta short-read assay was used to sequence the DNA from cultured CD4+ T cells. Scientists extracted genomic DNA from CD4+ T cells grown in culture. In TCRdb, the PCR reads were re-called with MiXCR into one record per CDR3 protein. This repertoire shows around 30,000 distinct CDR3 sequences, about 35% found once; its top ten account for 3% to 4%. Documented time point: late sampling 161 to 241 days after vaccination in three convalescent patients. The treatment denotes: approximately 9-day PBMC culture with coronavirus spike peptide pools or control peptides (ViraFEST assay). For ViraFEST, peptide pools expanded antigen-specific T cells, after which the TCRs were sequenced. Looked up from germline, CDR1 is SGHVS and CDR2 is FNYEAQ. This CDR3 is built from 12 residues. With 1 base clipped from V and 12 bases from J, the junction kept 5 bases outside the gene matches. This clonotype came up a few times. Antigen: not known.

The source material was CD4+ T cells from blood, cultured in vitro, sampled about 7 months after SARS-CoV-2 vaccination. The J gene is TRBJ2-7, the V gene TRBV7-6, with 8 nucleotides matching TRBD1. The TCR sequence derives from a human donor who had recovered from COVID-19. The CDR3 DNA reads TGTGCCAGCAGCTTAGGAAGGACAGGGTTGTACTTC. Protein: CASSLGRTGLYF.